This TCR beta chain was obtained from a study of cytomegalovirus exposure and HLA in healthy donors (dated by TCRdb to 2016 to 2017). With respect to the entire study: In an earlier analysis of some 610 of the donors, 250 to 350 Gb of sequence data and 95 million to 130 million unique TCR beta sequences from about 179 million T cells were reported. Several DR-DQ haplotypes were treated as single units for association and clustering because of strong linkage in the cohort. The study aimed to test whether cataloging public T cell receptors could reveal signatures of past pathogen exposure. Rather than drawing on any new phenotypic data, the later analysis identified candidate immune exposures from TCR beta sequences and the way those sequences occurred across donors. In addition to the first cohort of 666 subjects, a separate validation cohort of approximately 110 different subjects was used. A later analysis re-analyzed previously published TCR beta repertoires from several hundred donors and added high-resolution HLA genotyping to study TCR occurrence patterns. An early release covering about 600 HLA-typed donors comprised approximately 290 gigabases of sequencing data and roughly 86 million unique TCR sequences. Class I and class II HLA loci were covered by the typing at four-digit resolution. Among several hundred genotyped donors of the cohort, an average of around 240,000 unique TCR beta nucleotide sequences was sequenced per donor, of which 15% to 20% were non-productive. Genome-wide SNP genotypes for about 60% of the roughly 670 donors were used in a later genetic analysis, which treated that subset as a discovery cohort. In an earlier analysis of roughly 540 of the donors, high-throughput TCR beta sequencing was used to judge whether each TCR beta V gene segment behaved as functional or pseudogenic. To predict cytomegalovirus infection status, the study combined high-throughput TCR immunosequencing, statistical association of individual TCRs with disease status, and machine learning. The T cell repertoires of some 700 subjects were profiled by immunosequencing and related to cytomegalovirus serostatus. Typing coverage differed by locus: A, B, C, DRB1 and DQB1 were typed in about 620-630 donors, DQA1 in 500 to 550, DPA1 in roughly 590, and DPB1 in around 490. Every discovery cohort repertoire had been produced on one sequencing platform. Of the roughly 400 genotyped donors, 65% to 90% fell in the genetic ancestry cluster associated with self-reported Caucasian donors. Donor age, sex, ethnicity and CMV serostatus were compiled alongside the repertoire data. The research as a whole found: Specific HLA alleles were associated with more than 15,000 TCR beta sequences at a false discovery rate of 0.05 in a later analysis. A few of the identified cytomegalovirus-associated TCR beta chains were confirmed in vitro to be specific for cytomegalovirus antigens. It was suggested by the authors that the approach could potentially be generalized to other disease states and immunological phenotypes. Across donors, most TCR sequences were observed very rarely, whereas some public TCRs were present in many individuals. Because HLA typing was missing for some donors at each locus, association tests included only the typed subset. In a later analysis, HLA-associated TCR beta chains were found to be more clonally expanded and to have lower generation probabilities than equally common non-associated chains. In a later genetic analysis, fewer N-insertions in productive TCRs were reported among donors in an Asian-associated ancestry cluster than the roughly 670-donor mean. The classifier was reported to diagnose cytomegalovirus status with high specificity and sensitivity in both the original and validation cohorts. The cohort was sequenced for TCR beta chains only, and without alpha or paired-chain data the features that could be detected were limited. A later genetic analysis associated a missense DCLRE1C variant with V-gene and J-gene trimming of TCR beta chains, and an independent cohort replicated the association. In a later analysis, the rate of TCR association differed among HLA loci, with DRB1 alleles having the most associated TCRs and HLA-C alleles having the fewest. A further reported finding was that TCR beta sequences accurately predicted the HLA-A and HLA-B alleles for most subjects in the first cohort. Correlated functional status among segregating V segments might be attributable to linkage disequilibrium, but an unknown experimental factor could not be ruled out. An earlier analysis of roughly 570 of the donors showed that most TCR beta V segments appeared in productive rearrangements either about 87% or about 30% of the time, which broadly matched IMGT annotations. A total of 150 to 200 TCR beta chains were listed by the study as associated with cytomegalovirus. Sequencing depth was assumed to be roughly uniform across donors in the presence/absence analyses, though that assumption may not hold. A cluster of highly shared sequence variants was judged likely to represent a technical artifact of the sequencing pipeline. Most CMV-associated TCR beta chains appeared to be HLA-restricted in a later analysis, and the HLA associations seemed to be driven largely by CMV exposure. Over 15 rarely observed V segments, including chromosome 9 orphons, were excluded from the earlier analysis of approximately 600 of the donors because counts were too low. Several of the top co-occurrence clusters appeared to be linked to parvovirus B19, influenza, CMV and Epstein-Barr virus, according to a later analysis. Assigning TCR associations to individual alleles was difficult when HLA alleles, especially DR and DQ, strongly co-occurred. For the cohort, immune exposure information was limited to CMV serostatus.

To note about this clone: Its antigen specificity is not known. Base-call qualities are not available, and no considerably larger clone is one nucleotide away.

The cohort consisted of some 730 healthy bone marrow donors. Cohort members were all nominally healthy when sampled, although unrecorded immune exposures were likely present. The donor was CMV seropositive and belonged to the group of over 250 seropositive cohort members. A peripheral blood sample was provided by each donor, and peripheral blood mononuclear cells were used for TCR beta sequencing. The Qiagen DNeasy Blood Extraction Kit was used to extract genomic DNA from the blood cell samples. The protocol used for the library was the immunoSEQ multiplex PCR assay. The multiplex PCR relied on a mix of 60 forward primers for TCR Vbeta segments and 13 reverse primers for TCR Jbeta segments. Amplification of the CDR3 region of rearranged TCR beta genes was performed with a multiplex PCR assay on genomic DNA. On the Illumina HiSeq System, the amplified TCR beta libraries were sequenced as 87-base-pair reads. Under the source paper's analysis protocol: Across the 670 or so repertoires, a later analysis counted tens of millions of unique TCR beta chains, around 10 million of which were shared by at least two donors. A nearest-neighbor algorithm error-corrected the raw reads and collapsed the reads into unique sequences, merging closely related sequences to remove PCR and sequencing errors. V, D and J gene segments were assigned by aligning CDR3 sequences to IMGT reference sequences. For a sequence to be retained, a match of at least six nucleotides to both a V gene segment and a J gene segment was required. Rearrangements were called productive when the CDR3 lacked stop codons and stayed in frame with V and J; all others were non-productive. CDR3 was defined according to IMGT convention as the region running from the second conserved V-encoded cysteine to the conserved J-encoded phenylalanine. In an earlier analysis of approximately 500 of the donors, sequences lacking an unambiguous match to a single V gene segment were excluded. An earlier analysis of under 750 of the donors called V segments functional above 56.7% productive rearrangements and segregating when the between-donor standard deviation exceeded 5%. A statistical classification framework was built to diagnose cytomegalovirus status from the catalog of TCR beta chain sequences. A later analysis assigned V and J genes by comparing TCR nucleotide sequences with IMGT/GENE-DB human TR gene sequences. The TCRdist pipeline was used in a later analysis to assign CDR3 sequences and most-parsimonious VDJ recombination scenarios. In a later analysis, each TCR beta chain was defined by its CDR3 amino acid sequence together with its V-gene family, and reads without a unique V-gene family were excluded. In a later analysis, 500 to 650 highly shared, low-generation-probability nucleotide sequences were removed to address suspected cross-contamination and a sequencing artifact. In a later analysis, a clonal expansion index for each public chain was calculated from normalized within-repertoire ranks of inferred template counts. Generation probabilities in a later analysis came from a VDJ recombination model fitted to out-of-frame rearrangements, and those results were checked against IGoR. In a later analysis, TCR-TCR, TCR-HLA and TCR-CMV co-occurrence was scored with hypergeometric tests, and a repertoire-size bias correction was applied to TCR pairs. A later analysis estimated false discovery rates by permuting HLA or CMV assignments 20 times. In a later analysis, co-occurring TCRs were grouped using DBSCAN, and TCRdist sequence similarity was added for clustering within HLA-allele-positive subsets. Repertoires with fewer than 30,000 or more than 120,000 public chains, plus five repertoires with anomalous nucleotide sharing, were excluded from co-occurrence clustering. TCRdb stores this immuneACCESS table with in-frame sequences only. Part of the clones is absent; in the studies checked, under half of the shortfall reflects unresolved V genes, and no reason is known for the rest. The V and J calls and clone size come from that table; D and trimming were worked out from the DNA. Counted in this sample were some 170,000 clones; 82% of them appeared once. The ten largest make up about 1.4% of the sample.

This receptor was identified in a girl between 5 and 17 years old in good health and CMV-seropositive. Sample: PBMCs.

The CDR3 has the sequence CASSLGTSVDGELFF. The DNA reads as follows: TGTGCCAGCAGCTTAGGGACTAGCGTCGACGGGGAGCTGTTTTTT. The rearranged segments are TRBV7-2 and TRBJ2-2; 9 junctional bases match TRBD2. The germline V and J ends show losses of 1 base and 7 bases respectively, and no gene match explains 4 bases of the junction. Taken from cysteine to phenylalanine, the CDR3 has 15 residues. CDR3 DNA is the only sequence kept; it has 45 bases, read in frame from the first base. Via the germline V gene, CDR1 is SGHTA and CDR2 FQGNSA.